The present T cell receptor beta chain was sequenced within a study of blood T cells in healthy people across ages. Study at large: Per every two T cells, about one barcoded beta molecule was captured by template switching.

About this clonotype itself: Its antigen is unidentified. The junction departs from the called germline gene at one end, perhaps through a read error.

Notes on the study in general: More naive CD4+ cells and higher diversity marked long-lived donors relative to aged donors.

Sample-barcoded 5' priming and a J-beta primer mix drove a second PCR of about 6 to 12 cycles. Each CDR3 protein gets one entry after TCRdb re-called the 5' RACE reads with MiXCR. The table lists some 1.5 million distinct CDR3 sequences, under 30% of them singletons. This CDR3 comprises 17 residues. Germline V CDR1 and CDR2: SEHNR, FQNEAQ (reference sequence). Sequencing was carried out using blood. This chain links TRBV7-9 with TRBJ2-6, with D perhaps TRBD1 (6 bases). The TCR originated in a woman in her twenties or thirties in good health. CDR3 in amino acids: CTSNQGTYSSGANVLTF. Here the CDR3 DNA reads TGTACCAGCAACCAAGGGACATACAGCTCTGGGGCCAACGTCCTGACTTTC.